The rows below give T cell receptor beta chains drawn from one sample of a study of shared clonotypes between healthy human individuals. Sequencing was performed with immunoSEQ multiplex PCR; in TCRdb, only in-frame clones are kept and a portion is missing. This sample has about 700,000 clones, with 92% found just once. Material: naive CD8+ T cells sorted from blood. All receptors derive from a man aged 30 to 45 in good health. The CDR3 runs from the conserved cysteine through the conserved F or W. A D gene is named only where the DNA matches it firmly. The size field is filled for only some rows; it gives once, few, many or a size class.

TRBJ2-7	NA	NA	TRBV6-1	TGTGCCAGCAGTGAAGGTACGAGGACCTACGAGCAGTACTTC	CASSEGTRTYEQYF
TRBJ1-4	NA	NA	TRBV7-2	TGTGCCAGCAGCCCAGGGGTGGTGGGTTTGAGGGAAAAACTGTTTTTT	CASSPGVVGLREKLFF
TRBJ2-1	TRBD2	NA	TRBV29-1	TGCAGCGTCTACGGACTAGCGGGACCCCTCTACAATGAGCAGTTCTTC	CSVYGLAGPLYNEQFF
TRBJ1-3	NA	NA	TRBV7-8	TGTGCCAGCAGCTTAGATCGGTCCAGCTCTGGAAACACCATATATTTT	CASSLDRSSSGNTIYF
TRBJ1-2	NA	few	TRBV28	TGTGCCAGCAGTTCGGTCGTGGGCAGCTTTAACTATGGCTACACCTTC	CASSSVVGSFNYGYTF
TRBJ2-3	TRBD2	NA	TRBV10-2	TGCGCCAGCACGACTAGCGGTACAGATACGCAGTATTTT	CASTTSGTDTQYF
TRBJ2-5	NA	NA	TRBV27	TGTGCCAGCAGTGGCCGTACCGGGACTCGAGAGACCCAGTACTTC	CASSGRTGTRETQYF
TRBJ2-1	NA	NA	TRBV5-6	TGTGCCAGCAGCTCGGAGGTGTCCTCCTACAATGAGCAGTTCTTC	CASSSEVSSYNEQFF
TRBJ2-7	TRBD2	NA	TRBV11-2	TGTGCCAGCAGCTTAGGCCAAGCGGGAGGGCCCCACGAGCAGTACTTC	CASSLGQAGGPHEQYF
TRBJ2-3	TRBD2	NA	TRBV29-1	TGCAGCTTGAGGGAGCGGGACGGGACAGATACGCAGTATTTT	CSLRERDGTDTQYF
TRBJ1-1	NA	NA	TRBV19	TGTGCCAGTACCCCCGGTTGGGGGCTGGGGTACACTGAAGCTTTCTTT	CASTPGWGLGYTEAFF
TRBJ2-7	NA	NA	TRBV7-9	TGTGCCAGCAGCTTAGGGGGGCTGTCCTCCTACGAGCAGTACTTC	CASSLGGLSSYEQYF
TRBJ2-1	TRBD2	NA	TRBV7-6	TGTGCCAGCAGCCCCGAGCGGGAGGGCCAGTTAGATGAGCAGTTCTTC	CASSPEREGQLDEQFF
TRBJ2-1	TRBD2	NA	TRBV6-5	TGTGCCAGCAGTTCCGGACTAGCGGGAGCCGAGCAGTTCTTC	CASSSGLAGAEQFF
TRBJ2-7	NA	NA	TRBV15	TGTGCCACCAGCAGTACCCAGGGAACCTACGAGCAGTACTTC	CATSSTQGTYEQYF
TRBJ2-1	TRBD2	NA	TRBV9	TGTGCCAGCAGCGTTTGGACTAGCGGATACAATGAGCAGTTCTTC	CASSVWTSGYNEQFF
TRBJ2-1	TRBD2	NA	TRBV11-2	TGTGCCAGCAGCTTATGGTCTAGCGGGAGTTTCGGGGAGCAGTTCTTC	CASSLWSSGSFGEQFF
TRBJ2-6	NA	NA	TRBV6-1	TGTGCCAGCAGTGACGAGACAGGACACTCTGCAGCCAACGTCCTGACTTTC	CASSDETGHSAANVLTF
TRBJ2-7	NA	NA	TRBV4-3	TGCGCCAGCAGCCAAGGTCGTTCTGGACAGTCCTACGAGCAGTACTTC	CASSQGRSGQSYEQYF
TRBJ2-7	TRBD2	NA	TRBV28	TGTGCCAGCAGTTCGACTAGCGGGAGTGGGTACGAGCAGTACTTC	CASSSTSGSGYEQYF